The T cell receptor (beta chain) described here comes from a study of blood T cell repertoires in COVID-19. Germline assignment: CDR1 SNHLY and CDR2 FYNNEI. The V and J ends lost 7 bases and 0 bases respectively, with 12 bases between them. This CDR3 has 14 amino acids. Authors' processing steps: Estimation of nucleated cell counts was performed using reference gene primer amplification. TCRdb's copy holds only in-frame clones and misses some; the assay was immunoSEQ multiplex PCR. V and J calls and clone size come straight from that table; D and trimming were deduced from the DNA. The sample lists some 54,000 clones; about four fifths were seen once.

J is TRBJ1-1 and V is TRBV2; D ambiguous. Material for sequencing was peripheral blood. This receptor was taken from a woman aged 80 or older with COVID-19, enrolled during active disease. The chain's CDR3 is CASKAVTMNTEAFF. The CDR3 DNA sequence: TGTGCCAGCAAGGCGGTCACGATGAACACTGAAGCTTTCTTT.